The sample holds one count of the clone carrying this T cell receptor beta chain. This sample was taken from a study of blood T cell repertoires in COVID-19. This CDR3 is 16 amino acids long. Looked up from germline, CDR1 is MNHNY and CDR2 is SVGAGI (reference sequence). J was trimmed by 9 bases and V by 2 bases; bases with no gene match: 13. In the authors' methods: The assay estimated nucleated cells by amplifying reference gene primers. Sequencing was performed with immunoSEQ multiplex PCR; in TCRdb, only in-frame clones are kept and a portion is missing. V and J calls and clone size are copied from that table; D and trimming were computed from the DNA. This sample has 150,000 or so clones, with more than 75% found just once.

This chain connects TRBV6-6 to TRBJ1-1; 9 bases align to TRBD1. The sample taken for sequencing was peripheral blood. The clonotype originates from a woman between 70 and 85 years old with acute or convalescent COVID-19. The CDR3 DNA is TGTGCCAGCAGTTACCCGGACAGGGGCCTCACGTCGAAAGCTTTCTTT. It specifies CASSYPDRGLTSKAFF.